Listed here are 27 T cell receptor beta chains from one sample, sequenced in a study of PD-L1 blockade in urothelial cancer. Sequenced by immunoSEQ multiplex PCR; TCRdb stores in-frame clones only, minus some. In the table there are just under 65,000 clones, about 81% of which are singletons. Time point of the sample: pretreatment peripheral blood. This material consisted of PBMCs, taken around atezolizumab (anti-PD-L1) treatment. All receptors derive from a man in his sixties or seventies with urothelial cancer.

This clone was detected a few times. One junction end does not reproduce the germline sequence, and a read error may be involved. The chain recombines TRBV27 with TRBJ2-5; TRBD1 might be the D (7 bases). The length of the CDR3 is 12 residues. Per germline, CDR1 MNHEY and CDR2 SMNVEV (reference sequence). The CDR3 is CASSSHRGGLDF. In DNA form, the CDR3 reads TGTGCCAGCAGTTCTCACAGGGGAGGCCTGGACTTC.

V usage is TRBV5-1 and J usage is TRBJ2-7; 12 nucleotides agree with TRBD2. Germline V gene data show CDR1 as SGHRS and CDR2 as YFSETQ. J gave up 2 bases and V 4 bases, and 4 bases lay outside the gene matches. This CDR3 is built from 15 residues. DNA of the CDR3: TGCGCCAGCAGCCCCCTAGCGGGAGGGACCTACGAGCAGTACTTC. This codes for CASSPLAGGTYEQYF.

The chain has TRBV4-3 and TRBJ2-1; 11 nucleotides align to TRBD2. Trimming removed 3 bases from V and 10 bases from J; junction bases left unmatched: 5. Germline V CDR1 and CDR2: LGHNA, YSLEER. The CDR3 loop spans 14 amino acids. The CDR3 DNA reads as TGCGCCAGCAGCCATCGGACTAGCGGGCGCGAGCAGTTCTTC. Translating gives CASSHRTSGREQFF.

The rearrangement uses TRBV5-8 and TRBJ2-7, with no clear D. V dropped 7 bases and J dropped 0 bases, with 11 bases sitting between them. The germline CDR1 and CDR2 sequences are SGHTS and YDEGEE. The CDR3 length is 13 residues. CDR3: CASRSSNSYEQYF. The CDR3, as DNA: TGTGCCAGCCGTAGTAGTAACTCCTACGAGCAGTACTTC. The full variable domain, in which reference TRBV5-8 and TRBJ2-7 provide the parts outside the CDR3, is EAGVTQSPTHLIKTRGQQATLRCSPISGHTSVYWYQQALGLGLQFLLWYDEGEERNRGNFPPRFSGRQFPNYSSELNVNALELEDSALYLCASRSSNSYEQYFGPGTRLTVT.

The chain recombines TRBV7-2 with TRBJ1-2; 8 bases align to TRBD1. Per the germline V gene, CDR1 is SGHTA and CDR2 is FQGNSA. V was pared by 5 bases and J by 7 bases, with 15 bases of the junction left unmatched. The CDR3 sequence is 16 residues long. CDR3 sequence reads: CASSHPVRGPSSGYTF. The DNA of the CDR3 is TGTGCCAGCAGCCATCCCGTCAGGGGGCCCTCGAGTGGCTACACCTTC.

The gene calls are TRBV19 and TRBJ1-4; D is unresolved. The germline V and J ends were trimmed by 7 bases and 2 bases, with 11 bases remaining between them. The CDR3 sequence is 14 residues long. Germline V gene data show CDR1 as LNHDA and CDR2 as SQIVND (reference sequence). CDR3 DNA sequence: TGTGCCAGTACCCTACAGCACACTAATGAAAAACTGTTTTTT. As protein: CASTLQHTNEKLFF.

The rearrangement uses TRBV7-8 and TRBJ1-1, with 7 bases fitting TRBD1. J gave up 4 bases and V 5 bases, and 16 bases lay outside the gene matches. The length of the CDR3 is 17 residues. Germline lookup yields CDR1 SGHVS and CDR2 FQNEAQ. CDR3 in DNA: TGTGCCAGCAGCGCTGGGACAGTGCTGGCTCGGATCACTGAAGCTTTCTTT. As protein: CASSAGTVLARITEAFF.

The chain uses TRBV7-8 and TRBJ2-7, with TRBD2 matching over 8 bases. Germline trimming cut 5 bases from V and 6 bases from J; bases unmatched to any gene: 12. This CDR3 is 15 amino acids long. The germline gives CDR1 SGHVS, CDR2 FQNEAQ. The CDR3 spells CASSRLGERGGEQYF. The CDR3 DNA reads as TGTGCCAGCAGCCGCTTGGGTGAACGGGGGGGCGAGCAGTACTTC. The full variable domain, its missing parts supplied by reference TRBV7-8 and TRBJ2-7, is GAGVSQSPRYKVAKRGQDVALRCDPISGHVSLFWYQQALGQGPEFLTYFQNEAQLDKSGLPSDRFFAERPEGSVSTLKIQRTQQEDSAVYLCASSRLGERGGEQYFGPGTRLTVT.

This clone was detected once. CDR3 sequence: CASSLAGVGNTIYF. In nucleotides, the CDR3 is TGCGCCAGCAGCTTGGCAGGTGTGGGAAACACCATATATTTT. The J gene is TRBJ1-3, the V gene TRBV5-1; D remains ambiguous. Trimming took off 0 bases at V and 4 bases at J, with 8 bases between the two ends. This CDR3 is 14 amino acids long. Germline V gives CDR1 SGHRS, CDR2 YFSETQ. The full variable domain, its missing parts supplied by reference TRBV5-1 and TRBJ1-3, is KAGVTQTPRYLIKTRGQQVTLSCSPISGHRSVSWYQQTPGQGLQFLFEYFSETQRNKGNFPGRFSGRQFSNSRSEMNVSTLELGDSALYLCASSLAGVGNTIYFGEGSWLTVV.

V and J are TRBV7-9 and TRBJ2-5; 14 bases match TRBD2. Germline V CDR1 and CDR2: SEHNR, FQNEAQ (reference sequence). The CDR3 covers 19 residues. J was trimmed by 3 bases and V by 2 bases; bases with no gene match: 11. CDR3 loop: CASSLRLAGGPGYEETQYF. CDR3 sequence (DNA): TGTGCCAGCAGCTTAAGACTAGCGGGAGGGCCGGGGTATGAAGAGACCCAGTACTTC.

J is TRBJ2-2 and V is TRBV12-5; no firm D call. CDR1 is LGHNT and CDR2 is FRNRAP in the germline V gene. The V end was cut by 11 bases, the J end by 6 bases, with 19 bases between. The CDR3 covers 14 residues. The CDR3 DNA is TGTGCTCGATTGAGTGAGCCCCGCCCCGGGGAGCTGTTTTTT. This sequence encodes CARLSEPRPGELFF.

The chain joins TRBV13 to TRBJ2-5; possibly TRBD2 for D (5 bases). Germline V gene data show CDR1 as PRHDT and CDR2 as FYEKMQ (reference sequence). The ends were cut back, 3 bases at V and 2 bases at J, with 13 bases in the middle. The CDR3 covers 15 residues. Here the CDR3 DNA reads TGTGCCAGCAGCTTCAACATAGCGTCACAAGAGACCCAGTACTTC. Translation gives CASSFNIASQETQYF.

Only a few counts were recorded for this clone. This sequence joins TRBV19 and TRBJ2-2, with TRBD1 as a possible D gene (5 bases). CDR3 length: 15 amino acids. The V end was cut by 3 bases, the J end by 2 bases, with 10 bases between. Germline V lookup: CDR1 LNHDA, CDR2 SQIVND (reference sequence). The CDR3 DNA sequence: TGTGCCAGTAGTATTAGGGGCGTTAACACCGGGGAGCTGTTTTTT. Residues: CASSIRGVNTGELFF.

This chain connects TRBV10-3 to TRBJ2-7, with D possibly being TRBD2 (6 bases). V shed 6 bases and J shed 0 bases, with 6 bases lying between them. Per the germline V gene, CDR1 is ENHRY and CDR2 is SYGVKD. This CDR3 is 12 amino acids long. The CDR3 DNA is TGTGCCATCAGCGGGAGCTCCTACGAGCAGTACTTC. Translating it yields CAISGSSYEQYF.

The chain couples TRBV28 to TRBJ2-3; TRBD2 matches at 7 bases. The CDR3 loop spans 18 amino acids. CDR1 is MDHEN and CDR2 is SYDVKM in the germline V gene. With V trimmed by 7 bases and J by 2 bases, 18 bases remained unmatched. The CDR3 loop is CASTLPLLSGMNTDTQYF. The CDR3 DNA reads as TGTGCCAGCACACTACCCCTTTTAAGCGGGATGAACACAGATACGCAGTATTTT.

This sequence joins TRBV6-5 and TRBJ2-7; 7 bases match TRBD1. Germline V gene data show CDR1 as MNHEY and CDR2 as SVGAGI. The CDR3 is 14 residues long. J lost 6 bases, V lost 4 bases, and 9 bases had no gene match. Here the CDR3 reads CASSSDRLGLEQYF. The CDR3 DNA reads TGTGCCAGCAGTTCGGACAGGTTAGGTCTCGAGCAGTACTTC.

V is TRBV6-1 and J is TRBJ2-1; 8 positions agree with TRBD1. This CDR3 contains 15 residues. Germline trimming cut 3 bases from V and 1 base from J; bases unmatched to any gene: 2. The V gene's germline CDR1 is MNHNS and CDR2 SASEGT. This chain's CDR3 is CASSEQGASYNEQFF. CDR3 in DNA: TGTGCCAGCAGTGAGCAGGGGGCGTCCTACAATGAGCAGTTCTTC.

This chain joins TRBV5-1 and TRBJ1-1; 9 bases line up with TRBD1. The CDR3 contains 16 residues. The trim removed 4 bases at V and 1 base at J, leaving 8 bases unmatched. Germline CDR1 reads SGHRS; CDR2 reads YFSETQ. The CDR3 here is CASSVGTGLRNTEAFF. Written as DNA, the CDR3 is TGCGCCAGCAGCGTAGGGACAGGGCTAAGGAACACTGAAGCTTTCTTT.

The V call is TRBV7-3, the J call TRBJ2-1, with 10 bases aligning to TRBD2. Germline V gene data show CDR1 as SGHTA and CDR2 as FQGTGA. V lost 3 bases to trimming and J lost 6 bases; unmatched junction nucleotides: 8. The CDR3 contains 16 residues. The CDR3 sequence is CASSLTLAGASNEQFF. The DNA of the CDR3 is TGTGCCAGCAGCTTGACCCTAGCGGGAGCGTCCAATGAGCAGTTCTTC. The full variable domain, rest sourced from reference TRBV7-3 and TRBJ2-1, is GAGVSQTPSNKVTEKGKYVELRCDPISGHTALYWYRQSLGQGPEFLIYFQGTGAADDSGLPNDRFFAVRPEGSVSTLKIQRTERGDSAVYLCASSLTLAGASNEQFFGPGTRLTVL.

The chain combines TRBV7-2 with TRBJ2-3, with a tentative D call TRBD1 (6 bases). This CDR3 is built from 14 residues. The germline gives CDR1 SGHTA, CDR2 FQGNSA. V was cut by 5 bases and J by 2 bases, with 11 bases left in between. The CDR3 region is CASSGAGVTDTQYF. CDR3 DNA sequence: TGTGCCAGCAGCGGGGCAGGGGTCACAGATACGCAGTATTTT.

The CDR3 region is CASSKPGGSNQPQHF. The CDR3, as DNA: TGTGCCAGCAGCAAACCAGGGGGTAGCAATCAGCCCCAGCATTTT. The V call is TRBV21-1, the J call TRBJ1-5; the table's D call, TRBD1, was not checked against the DNA. TRBV21-1 is flagged as a pseudogene. This CDR3 contains 15 residues.

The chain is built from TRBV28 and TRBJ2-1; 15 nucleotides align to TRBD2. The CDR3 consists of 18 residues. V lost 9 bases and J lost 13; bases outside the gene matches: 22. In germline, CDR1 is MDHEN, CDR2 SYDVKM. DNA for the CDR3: TGTGCCAGTCTCCAAGGGGGACTAGCGGGAGGTCTAATGCAAGGACAGTTCTTC. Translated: CASLQGGLAGGLMQGQFF.

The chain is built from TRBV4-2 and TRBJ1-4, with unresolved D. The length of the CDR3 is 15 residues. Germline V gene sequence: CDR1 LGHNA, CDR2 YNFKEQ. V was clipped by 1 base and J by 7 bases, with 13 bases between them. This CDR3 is CASSQGPGGSEKLFF. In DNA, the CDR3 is TGTGCCAGCAGCCAAGGGCCAGGAGGCAGTGAAAAACTGTTTTTT.

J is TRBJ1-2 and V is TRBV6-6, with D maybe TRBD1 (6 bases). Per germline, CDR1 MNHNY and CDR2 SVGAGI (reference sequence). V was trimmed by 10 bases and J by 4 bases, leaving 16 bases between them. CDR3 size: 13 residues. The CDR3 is CATQGGFGYGYTF. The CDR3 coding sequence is TGTGCCACACAAGGGGGATTTGGCTATGGCTACACCTTC.

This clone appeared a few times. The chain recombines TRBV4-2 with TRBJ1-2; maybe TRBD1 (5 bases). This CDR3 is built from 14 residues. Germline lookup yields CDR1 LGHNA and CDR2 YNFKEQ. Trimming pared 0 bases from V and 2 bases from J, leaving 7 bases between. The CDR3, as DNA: TGTGCCAGCAGCCAAGATCAGGGAAACTATGGCTACACCTTC. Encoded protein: CASSQDQGNYGYTF.

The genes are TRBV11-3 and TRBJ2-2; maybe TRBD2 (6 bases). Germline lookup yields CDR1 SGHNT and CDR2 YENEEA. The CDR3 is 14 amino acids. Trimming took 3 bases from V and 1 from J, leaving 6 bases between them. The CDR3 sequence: CASSLGGNTGELFF. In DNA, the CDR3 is TGTGCCAGCAGCTTGGGGGGGAACACCGGGGAGCTGTTTTTT.

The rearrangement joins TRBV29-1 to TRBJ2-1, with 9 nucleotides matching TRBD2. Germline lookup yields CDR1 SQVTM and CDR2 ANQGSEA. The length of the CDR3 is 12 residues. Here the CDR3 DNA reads TGCAGAGTCGGAGCGGGAGGAAATGAGCAGTTCTTC. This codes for CRVGAGGNEQFF.